Following are 19 T cell receptor beta chains from one sample sequenced in a study of blood T cell repertoires in COVID-19. This table comes from immunoSEQ multiplex PCR, and its TCRdb copy is limited to in-frame clones, with some not included. The table lists roughly 59,000 clones, 65% to 85% of them singletons. The specimen sequenced was peripheral blood. All receptors derive from a human donor in a cohort sampled during active COVID-19.

The V gene is TRBV27, the J gene TRBJ2-5, with 11 nucleotides matching TRBD1. V was clipped by 5 bases and J by 4 bases; unmatched bases: 6. Germline V lookup: CDR1 MNHEY, CDR2 SMNVEV (reference sequence). CDR3 length: 15 amino acids. CDR3 loop: CASSPRDRGSETQYF. CDR3 sequence (DNA): TGTGCCAGCAGTCCTCGGGACAGGGGGTCAGAGACCCAGTACTTC.

The chain carries TRBV6-1 and TRBJ2-2, with D possibly being TRBD1 (5 bases). The CDR3 is 14 residues long. Germline assignment: CDR1 MNHNS and CDR2 SASEGT. With 3 bases removed from V and 2 bases from J, the gap between germline ends came to 7 bases. The CDR3 loop is CASSDRANTGELFF. CDR3 nucleotide sequence: TGTGCCAGCAGTGACAGGGCCAACACCGGGGAGCTGTTTTTT.

This clone was observed a handful of times. V gene TRBV12-5 combines with J gene TRBJ1-2; a weak D match, TRBD1 (5 bases). CDR1 and CDR2 (germline): LGHNT, FRNRAP. V lost 1 base to trimming and J lost 3 bases, with 12 bases between them. The length of the CDR3 is 15 residues. CDR3 DNA sequence: TGTGCTAGTGGTTTGGCCCCGACAGCATACTATGGCTACACCTTC. This codes for CASGLAPTAYYGYTF.

The chain combines TRBV18 with TRBJ1-3; maybe TRBD1 (5 bases). V dropped 4 bases and J dropped 0 bases, with 13 bases sitting between them. CDR3 length: 16 residues. CDR1 and CDR2 from the germline V gene are KGHSH and LQKENI. Written as DNA, the CDR3 is TGTGCCAGCTCACACACACAGGAAATCTCTGGAAACACCATATATTTT. Residues: CASSHTQEISGNTIYF. Supplemented by reference TRBV18 and TRBJ1-3, the full variable domain reads NAGVMQNPRHLVRRRGQEARLRCSPMKGHSHVYWYRQLPEEGLKFMVYLQKENIIDESGMPKERFSAEFPKEGPSILRIQQVVRGDSAAYFCASSHTQEISGNTIYFGEGSWLTVV.

This clone was recorded only once. The gene calls are TRBV29-1 and TRBJ2-5, with 8 bases that match TRBD1. Losses at the gene ends were 5 bases for V and 2 bases for J; bases not matched to a gene: 13. From germline, CDR1 is SQVTM and CDR2 ANQGSEA. The CDR3 contains 16 residues. CDR3 DNA: TGCAGCGTTCGAGGGGGTGGGACAGGACAACAAGAGACCCAGTACTTC. As protein: CSVRGGGTGQQETQYF.

This clone was picked up a small number of times. This chain uses TRBV5-1 with TRBJ2-2, with 8 bases aligning to TRBD1. Germline-derived CDR1 and CDR2 are SGHRS and YFSETQ. The CDR3 contains 14 residues. Trimming took 2 bases from V and 6 from J; bases not matched to a gene: 3. CDR3 coding DNA: TGCGCCAGCAGCTTAAGGACAGGGCCCGGGGAGCTGTTTTTT. It translates to CASSLRTGPGELFF.

A single count supports this clone. This chain connects TRBV5-1 to TRBJ1-3; 9 bases map to TRBD1. Germline lookup yields CDR1 SGHRS and CDR2 YFSETQ. The CDR3 is 17 residues long. The junction had 8 bases not matched to a gene; V was cut back by 4 bases and J by 0 bases. In DNA, the CDR3 is TGCGCCAGCAGCCAAAGAGACAGGGGGAGCTCTGGAAACACCATATATTTT. It translates to CASSQRDRGSSGNTIYF. The full variable domain, in which reference TRBV5-1 and TRBJ1-3 provide the parts outside the CDR3, is KAGVTQTPRYLIKTRGQQVTLSCSPISGHRSVSWYQQTPGQGLQFLFEYFSETQRNKGNFPGRFSGRQFSNSRSEMNVSTLELGDSALYLCASSQRDRGSSGNTIYFGEGSWLTVV.

The gene calls are TRBV4-2 and TRBJ2-1; TRBD2 matches at 10 bases. Trimming cost V 2 bases and J 7 bases; bases outside gene matches: 11. Germline lookup yields CDR1 LGHNA and CDR2 YNFKEQ. This CDR3 comprises 17 residues. CDR3 sequence: CASSQLGPSGGENEQFF. CDR3 sequence (DNA): TGTGCCAGCAGCCAATTAGGCCCCAGCGGGGGGGAAAATGAGCAGTTCTTC.

The rearrangement joins TRBV6-5 to TRBJ1-2, with 10 bases that match TRBD1. The V and J ends lost 6 bases and 4 bases, in that order; junction bases with no gene match: 8. From germline, CDR1 is MNHEY and CDR2 SVGAGI. The CDR3 length is 15 residues. This CDR3 reads CASRYKTGGGYGYTF. The CDR3 nucleotides are TGTGCCAGCAGGTACAAGACAGGGGGCGGCTATGGCTACACCTTC.

This chain links TRBV6-5 with TRBJ2-1; 8 bases are a match to TRBD2. Germline CDR1 and CDR2: MNHEY and SVGAGI. V trimming: 6 bases; J trimming: 9 bases; junction bases outside the gene matches: 7. The CDR3 runs 13 residues. The CDR3 DNA is TGTGCCAGCAGGGTAGCGGGGATAGGTGAGCAGTTCTTC. Amino acid sequence: CASRVAGIGEQFF.

This chain uses TRBV5-4 with TRBJ1-4; tentative D call: TRBD1 (5 bases). CDR1 is SGHNT, CDR2 YYREEE, per germline (reference sequence). The CDR3 spans 15 residues. V dropped 0 bases and J dropped 8 bases, with 14 bases sitting between them. The CDR3, as DNA: TGTGCCAGCAGCTTGGGGACACCCGCGGTGGAAAAACTGTTTTTT. Its protein is CASSLGTPAVEKLFF.

This clone appeared a single time. The chain carries TRBV7-3 and TRBJ2-3; D is unclear. The ends were cut back, 3 bases at V and 0 bases at J, with 13 bases in the middle. Germline values: CDR1 SGHTA, CDR2 FQGTGA. This CDR3 has 16 amino acids. The chain's CDR3 is CASSLVGTTSTDTQYF. The CDR3 DNA is TGTGCCAGCAGCTTGGTCGGAACTACTAGCACAGATACGCAGTATTTT. Looking up the rest from reference TRBV7-3 and TRBJ2-3 gives the full variable domain: GAGVSQTPSNKVTEKGKYVELRCDPISGHTALYWYRQSLGQGPEFLIYFQGTGAADDSGLPNDRFFAVRPEGSVSTLKIQRTERGDSAVYLCASSLVGTTSTDTQYFGPGTRLTVL.

This clone was seen only once. The rearrangement links TRBV19 to TRBJ2-1, with 8 nucleotides matching TRBD2. CDR1 is LNHDA, CDR2 SQIVND, per germline (reference sequence). The CDR3 has 17 amino acids. Germline trimming cut 7 bases from V and 10 bases from J; bases unmatched to any gene: 21. The CDR3 bases are TGTGCCAGTACCCCCAGGGTGGCTAGCGGGTCCTTCAGGGAGCAGTTCTTC. Protein: CASTPRVASGSFREQFF.

The chain uses TRBV7-9 and TRBJ2-3; D not resolved. Trimming shortened V by 5 bases and J by 6 bases, and 9 bases separated the two germline ends. This CDR3 has 12 residues. The germline V gene has CDR1 SEHNR and CDR2 FQNEAQ (reference sequence). The CDR3 nucleotides read TGTGCCAGCAGCCCACAGCTTGATACGCAGTATTTT. The encoded protein is CASSPQLDTQYF. The whole variable domain, filled in from reference TRBV7-9 and TRBJ2-3, reads DTGVSQNPRHKITKRGQNVTFRCDPISEHNRLYWYRQTLGQGPEFLTYFQNEAQLEKSRLLSDRFSAERPKGSFSTLEIQRTEQGDSAMYLCASSPQLDTQYFGPGTRLTVL.

This chain links TRBV7-9 with TRBJ2-7; no definite D call. The CDR3 contains 14 residues. Germline V lookup: CDR1 SEHNR, CDR2 FQNEAQ (reference sequence). V gave up 3 bases and J gave up 0 bases, with 9 bases separating them. Written as DNA, the CDR3 is TGTGCCAGCAGCTTCCCGAGGAGCTCCTACGAGCAGTACTTC. This codes for CASSFPRSSYEQYF.

The chain links TRBV6-6 to TRBJ1-5; 8 nucleotides line up with TRBD1. CDR3 length equals 14 residues. V lost 6 bases to trimming and J lost 5 bases; unmatched junction nucleotides: 6. Germline V lookup: CDR1 MNHNY, CDR2 SVGAGI (reference sequence). The CDR3 is CASSYQGAYQPQHF. DNA of the CDR3: TGTGCCAGCAGCTATCAGGGGGCATATCAGCCCCAGCATTTT.

V is TRBV7-8 and J is TRBJ2-4; D is unresolved. The CDR3 runs 13 residues. Trimming removed 2 bases at V and 3 bases at J, with 5 bases between. Germline V gene sequence: CDR1 SGHVS, CDR2 FQNEAQ. This CDR3 is CASSLSVKNIQYF. The CDR3 DNA sequence: TGTGCCAGCAGCTTATCGGTCAAAAACATTCAGTACTTC. Variable domain in full (rest from reference TRBV7-8 and TRBJ2-4): GAGVSQSPRYKVAKRGQDVALRCDPISGHVSLFWYQQALGQGPEFLTYFQNEAQLDKSGLPSDRFFAERPEGSVSTLKIQRTQQEDSAVYLCASSLSVKNIQYFGAGTRLSVL.

The chain couples TRBV5-1 to TRBJ2-1, with D possibly TRBD1 on 6 matching bases. Deletions cut 5 bases from V and 15 bases from J, with 21 bases between. CDR3 length: 13 amino acids. Germline V lookup: CDR1 SGHRS, CDR2 YFSETQ. CDR3 loop: CASRAQEGVWGFF. The CDR3 coding sequence is TGCGCCAGCAGAGCTCAAGAGGGGGTCTGGGGGTTCTTC.

V gene TRBV7-2 combines with J gene TRBJ2-7; no reliable D call. The V and J ends lost 2 bases and 4 bases respectively, with 3 bases between them. Germline loops: CDR1 SGHTA, CDR2 FQGNSA. The CDR3 sequence is 11 residues long. CDR3 nucleotides: TGTGCCAGCAGCTTATTATACGAGCAGTACTTC. It yields the protein CASSLLYEQYF.